This TCR beta chain was obtained from a study of identical twins. Overall study results and limits: Cord blood beta clonotypes that were abundant carried fewer insertions, and memory repertoires showed no such trend. The models systematically underestimated how much out-of-frame TCR alpha was shared in monozygotic twins.

The cDNA had a unique molecular identifier and a template-switch universal primer site. MiXCR was run by TCRdb on the 5' RACE reads, yielding one entry per CDR3 protein. Of 1.5 million to 2 million distinct CDR3 sequences in the sample, under 35% are singletons; the top ten hold about 0.25%. The V and J ends lost 2 bases and 0 bases respectively, with 6 bases between them. The CDR3 is 14 amino acids. Per germline, CDR1 LGHDT and CDR2 YNNKEL (reference sequence). The sample holds a few counts of this clonotype. The antigen is not known. This chain uses TRBV3-1 with TRBJ2-3; D not resolved. The sample taken for sequencing was cord blood. This TCR was sampled from a newborn girl in good health. The CDR3 is CASSQRASTDTQYF. The CDR3 coding sequence is TGTGCCAGCAGCCAACGGGCTAGCACAGATACGCAGTATTTT.